This entry lists 3 T cell receptor beta chains sequenced from one sample in a study of blood T cell repertoires in COVID-19. Sequencing used immunoSEQ multiplex PCR; TCRdb keeps in-frame clones, though not all of them. The repertoire holds under 300,000 clones, with 90% as singletons. Source material: peripheral blood. These receptors all stem from an older woman with COVID-19, enrolled during active disease.

The rearrangement links TRBV6-1 to TRBJ2-1; 9 bases are a match to TRBD1. After removal of 1 base from V and 5 bases from J, the junction contained 6 bases not matched to a gene. In germline, CDR1 is MNHNS, CDR2 SASEGT. The CDR3 length is 16 residues. This CDR3 is CASSEVVGQGHNEQFF. Written as DNA, the CDR3 is TGTGCCAGCAGTGAAGTGGTGGGACAGGGACACAATGAGCAGTTCTTC.

The rearrangement links TRBV27 to TRBJ2-7; TRBD1 aligns across 8 bases. Germline V gene sequence: CDR1 MNHEY, CDR2 SMNVEV (reference sequence). This CDR3 spans 15 amino acids. V dropped 5 bases and J dropped 4; count of bases not matched to a gene: 10. The DNA for the CDR3 is TGTGCCAGCAGTCCGACCACGGACAGGGCATACGAGCAGTACTTC. It yields the protein CASSPTTDRAYEQYF.

With regard to this clone: Mismatch with germline at one junction end may stem from a read error. The gene calls are TRBV6-2 or TRBV6-3 and TRBJ1-2; 9 positions agree with TRBD1. Germline V lookup: CDR1 MNHEY, CDR2 SVGEGT. The CDR3 sequence is 15 residues long. CDR3 DNA: TGTGCCAGCAGTCGAAGTTCCCCGGGACAGGGTGGCAACACCTTC. Translated, it gives CASSRSSPGQGGNTF.